The rows below give T cell receptor beta chains drawn from one sample of a study of control samples from healthy donors and cancer patients. Assay: immunoSEQ multiplex PCR; the TCRdb copy retains only in-frame clones and omits some. The table shows around 180,000 clones, with almost 90% occurring only once. The source material was blood. The receptors come from a woman in her thirties in good health. Both conserved end residues are part of each CDR3. The D gene is left open where the match is weak. Clone size is not always given. Where it is, it says once, few, many or a class for expanded clones.

cdr3_nt: TGTGCCAGCAGTCCTAGCGGGAGGGCCTACGAGCAGTACTTC
cdr3_aa: CASSPSGRAYEQYF
j_call: TRBJ2-7
v_call: TRBV6-5
clone_size: NA
d_call: TRBD2

cdr3_nt: TGTGCCATCAGTGCGAGGACCGGGGAGCTGTTTTTT
cdr3_aa: CAISARTGELFF
j_call: TRBJ2-2
v_call: TRBV10-3
clone_size: NA
d_call: NA

cdr3_nt: TGTGCCAGCAGCCAAGAAGGAGGGGGCTCTTACGAGCAGTACTTC
cdr3_aa: CASSQEGGGSYEQYF
j_call: TRBJ2-7
v_call: TRBV4-2
clone_size: once
d_call: NA

cdr3_nt: TGTGCCAGCAGATCGGACGGCTCTGGGGCCAACGTCCTGACTTTC
cdr3_aa: CASRSDGSGANVLTF
j_call: TRBJ2-6
v_call: TRBV6-1
clone_size: NA
d_call: NA

cdr3_nt: TGTGCCAGCAGTGGTAGCGGGGCCGGGGACGATGAGCAGTTCTTC
cdr3_aa: CASSGSGAGDDEQFF
j_call: TRBJ2-1
v_call: TRBV28
clone_size: once
d_call: TRBD2

cdr3_nt: TGTGCCAGTAGTACCCGGGGAGGTGGGACAGATACGCAGTATTTT
cdr3_aa: CASSTRGGGTDTQYF
j_call: TRBJ2-3
v_call: TRBV19
clone_size: NA
d_call: NA

cdr3_nt: TGTGCCAGTAGTGCTAAGGACTACAATGAGCAGTTCTTC
cdr3_aa: CASSAKDYNEQFF
j_call: TRBJ2-1
v_call: TRBV19
clone_size: NA
d_call: NA

cdr3_nt: TGCGCCACCGCCTCCGGGCTAGCGGCTAAAGAGACCCAGTACTTC
cdr3_aa: CATASGLAAKETQYF
j_call: TRBJ2-5
v_call: TRBV5-1
clone_size: once
d_call: TRBD2

cdr3_nt: TGTGCCAGCAGCACACCCACTAGGGGGGCCAACGTCCTGACTTTC
cdr3_aa: CASSTPTRGANVLTF
j_call: TRBJ2-6
v_call: TRBV5-4
clone_size: NA
d_call: NA

cdr3_nt: TGTGCCAGCATACAGACCCCCTCCTACGAGCAGTACTTC
cdr3_aa: CASIQTPSYEQYF
j_call: TRBJ2-7
v_call: TRBV6-4
clone_size: NA
d_call: NA

cdr3_nt: TGCGCCAGCTCGGGGGAGCGGACATCAACTAATGAAAAACTGTTTTTT
cdr3_aa: CASSGERTSTNEKLFF
j_call: TRBJ1-4
v_call: TRBV5-1
clone_size: once
d_call: NA

cdr3_nt: TGTGCCAGCAGTTCCGAAGACAGGGCGCAGTTCTTC
cdr3_aa: CASSSEDRAQFF
j_call: TRBJ2-1
v_call: TRBV28
clone_size: few
d_call: TRBD1

cdr3_nt: TGCGCCAGCAGTGAGTCCCAGGCTAGCGGGGTCGCTGGGACCCAGTACTTC
cdr3_aa: CASSESQASGVAGTQYF
j_call: TRBJ2-5
v_call: TRBV10-2
clone_size: NA
d_call: TRBD2

cdr3_nt: TGTGCCAGTAGCGCTGACAGGGCGTCGGACACTGAAGCTTTCTTT
cdr3_aa: CASSADRASDTEAFF
j_call: TRBJ1-1
v_call: TRBV19
clone_size: NA
d_call: TRBD1

cdr3_nt: TGTGCCAGCAGTTTCCCAGCCGCCGGTGGTGTTTACTTC
cdr3_aa: CASSFPAAGGVYF
j_call: TRBJ2-4
v_call: TRBV28
clone_size: NA
d_call: NA

cdr3_nt: TGTGCCAGCAGCCTTACGGGCGAAAAACTGTTTTTT
cdr3_aa: CASSLTGEKLFF
j_call: TRBJ1-4
v_call: TRBV6-6
clone_size: NA
d_call: NA

cdr3_nt: TGTGCCAGCAGTTCTGGTAACTATGGCTACACCTTC
cdr3_aa: CASSSGNYGYTF
j_call: TRBJ1-2
v_call: TRBV12-3/TRBV12-4
clone_size: NA
d_call: NA

cdr3_nt: TGTGCTAGCAGCCACGCCACCGCAGGGGCTGGGGCCAACGTCCTGACTTTC
cdr3_aa: CASSHATAGAGANVLTF
j_call: TRBJ2-6
v_call: TRBV7-7
clone_size: NA
d_call: NA

cdr3_nt: TGTGCCAGCAGCTTAGCTGGGTCTAGCGGCGATACGCAGTATTTT
cdr3_aa: CASSLAGSSGDTQYF
j_call: TRBJ2-3
v_call: TRBV7-2
clone_size: NA
d_call: TRBD2

cdr3_nt: TGTGCCACCAGTAACCGTCGAAACACTGAAGCTTTCTTT
cdr3_aa: CATSNRRNTEAFF
j_call: TRBJ1-1
v_call: TRBV24-1
clone_size: once
d_call: NA

cdr3_nt: TGTGCCAGCAGCACCGGGACGGAATTCTACAATGAGCAGTTCTTC
cdr3_aa: CASSTGTEFYNEQFF
j_call: TRBJ2-1
v_call: TRBV7-2
clone_size: once
d_call: NA

cdr3_nt: TGCGCCAGCAGCTGGGACAGGGGAGGTGGCTACACCTTC
cdr3_aa: CASSWDRGGGYTF
j_call: TRBJ1-2
v_call: TRBV5-1
clone_size: NA
d_call: TRBD1

cdr3_nt: TGTGCCAGCAGCTTAGGTCTGGGGGCCGACTATGGCTACACCTTC
cdr3_aa: CASSLGLGADYGYTF
j_call: TRBJ1-2
v_call: TRBV7-8
clone_size: NA
d_call: NA

cdr3_nt: TGTGCCAGCTGTAGGAGGGAGGGGAAGCCCCAGCATTTT
cdr3_aa: CASCRREGKPQHF
j_call: TRBJ1-5
v_call: TRBV27
clone_size: NA
d_call: NA

cdr3_nt: TGCGCCAGCAGCTTGGACAGGGGCACTGAAGCTTTCTTT
cdr3_aa: CASSLDRGTEAFF
j_call: TRBJ1-1
v_call: TRBV5-1
clone_size: NA
d_call: TRBD1

cdr3_nt: TGCGCCAGCAGCCCCGGACTAGCGGGAGGGCCCTACAATGAGCAGTTCTTC
cdr3_aa: CASSPGLAGGPYNEQFF
j_call: TRBJ2-1
v_call: TRBV4-1
clone_size: NA
d_call: TRBD2

cdr3_nt: TGCAGCGCTGGGACCGCCGGGCATGAGGCGACTGAAGCTTTCTTT
cdr3_aa: CSAGTAGHEATEAFF
j_call: TRBJ1-1
v_call: TRBV29-1
clone_size: NA
d_call: NA

cdr3_nt: TGCGCCAGCAGCTCGAACACCGGGGAGCTGTTTTTT
cdr3_aa: CASSSNTGELFF
j_call: TRBJ2-2
v_call: TRBV5-1
clone_size: NA
d_call: NA

cdr3_nt: TGCAGCGTTGTCGGGGAGGACACTGAAGCTTTCTTT
cdr3_aa: CSVVGEDTEAFF
j_call: TRBJ1-1
v_call: TRBV29-1
clone_size: NA
d_call: NA

cdr3_nt: TGTGCCAGCAATTACCCGGGACTCACCCTGTCGGATACGCAGTATTTT
cdr3_aa: CASNYPGLTLSDTQYF
j_call: TRBJ2-3
v_call: TRBV6-5
clone_size: NA
d_call: NA

cdr3_nt: TGTGCGGTTCGTGGAAGCAATCAGCCCCAGCATTTT
cdr3_aa: CAVRGSNQPQHF
j_call: TRBJ1-5
v_call: TRBV15
clone_size: NA
d_call: NA

cdr3_nt: TGTGCCAGCAGTGACTCGGACAGAGCCCCCTATGGCTACACCTTC
cdr3_aa: CASSDSDRAPYGYTF
j_call: TRBJ1-2
v_call: TRBV6-4
clone_size: few
d_call: NA

cdr3_nt: TGCAGCATCCGGACAGGGACGAACACTGAAGCTTTCTTT
cdr3_aa: CSIRTGTNTEAFF
j_call: TRBJ1-1
v_call: TRBV29-1
clone_size: NA
d_call: TRBD1

cdr3_nt: TGTGCCAGCACGGTGAGGGTGGGGGAGACCCAGTACTTC
cdr3_aa: CASTVRVGETQYF
j_call: TRBJ2-5
v_call: TRBV2
clone_size: NA
d_call: NA

cdr3_nt: TGTGCCAGCAGTTTATCGCCTAGGAAAAACATTCAGTACTTC
cdr3_aa: CASSLSPRKNIQYF
j_call: TRBJ2-4
v_call: TRBV27
clone_size: NA
d_call: NA

cdr3_nt: TGTGCCAGCAGTTACTCCCAGACTAAGCGTGAGCAGTACTTC
cdr3_aa: CASSYSQTKREQYF
j_call: TRBJ2-7
v_call: TRBV6-5
clone_size: NA
d_call: NA

cdr3_nt: TGTGCCAGCAGTCCACTAGCGGGAGAGGGGAATGAGCAGTTCTTC
cdr3_aa: CASSPLAGEGNEQFF
j_call: TRBJ2-1
v_call: TRBV28
clone_size: NA
d_call: TRBD2

cdr3_nt: TGTGCCAGCAGTTTTGGATGGGGCTACACCTTC
cdr3_aa: CASSFGWGYTF
j_call: TRBJ1-2
v_call: TRBV12-3/TRBV12-4
clone_size: NA
d_call: NA

cdr3_nt: TGCGCCAGCAGCCCGTTTGGGGGGGCTGAGGCTTTCTTT
cdr3_aa: CASSPFGGAEAFF
j_call: TRBJ1-1
v_call: TRBV5-1
clone_size: once
d_call: NA

cdr3_nt: TGTGCCATCAGCAATTCTAAACGGGGCGCTCAAGAGACCCAGTACTTC
cdr3_aa: CAISNSKRGAQETQYF
j_call: TRBJ2-5
v_call: TRBV10-3
clone_size: NA
d_call: NA

cdr3_nt: TGTGCCAGCAGTTACTCGGCTAGCACAGATACGCAGTATTTT
cdr3_aa: CASSYSASTDTQYF
j_call: TRBJ2-3
v_call: TRBV6-5
clone_size: NA
d_call: NA

cdr3_nt: TGTGCCAGCAGACCTACACCCGAAGGCACCATATATTTT
cdr3_aa: CASRPTPEGTIYF
j_call: TRBJ1-3
v_call: TRBV6-6
clone_size: NA
d_call: NA

cdr3_nt: TGTGCCAGCAGCTTAGGAACAAATACGCAGTATTTT
cdr3_aa: CASSLGTNTQYF
j_call: TRBJ2-3
v_call: TRBV7-9
clone_size: NA
d_call: NA

cdr3_nt: TGTGCCTGGCGACCTCCAAACACCATATATTTT
cdr3_aa: CAWRPPNTIYF
j_call: TRBJ1-3
v_call: TRBV30
clone_size: NA
d_call: NA

cdr3_nt: TGCGCCAGCAGCTCACAGGGGGCGGTGACTGAAGCTTTCTTT
cdr3_aa: CASSSQGAVTEAFF
j_call: TRBJ1-1
v_call: TRBV5-1
clone_size: NA
d_call: TRBD1

cdr3_nt: TGTGCCAGCAGCTTTATGGGGACAGAGTACCACAATGAGCAGTTCTTC
cdr3_aa: CASSFMGTEYHNEQFF
j_call: TRBJ2-1
v_call: TRBV7-9
clone_size: NA
d_call: TRBD1

cdr3_nt: TGTGCCATCAGCAGGGCCGGGGGCACCGGGGAGCTGTTTTTT
cdr3_aa: CAISRAGGTGELFF
j_call: TRBJ2-2
v_call: TRBV10-3
clone_size: NA
d_call: NA

cdr3_nt: TGTGCCTGGAGTGTACCCCCTTACTCGACAGTTGAATATTCACCCCTCCACTTT
cdr3_aa: CAWSVPPYSTVEYSPLHF
j_call: TRBJ1-6
v_call: TRBV30
clone_size: NA
d_call: NA